Following are 13 T cell receptor beta chains from one sample sequenced in a study of T cells in Graves' hyperthyroidism and ophthalmopathy. Amplified regions were TCR beta CDR3 sequences from RNA transcripts. A first-round RT-PCR of the TCR CDR3 used the HTBI primer set. MiXCR, run by TCRdb on the multiplex PCR reads, gives a single entry per CDR3 protein. The sample lists a few hundred thousand distinct CDR3 sequences, approximately 15% occurring once. The sequencing sample was made of blood. Receptors originate from a woman in her 30s with Graves' hyperthyroidism.

The rearrangement links TRBV6-5 to TRBJ2-2; D is possibly TRBD1 (5 bases). The J call may be incorrect, as the DNA end agrees better with TRBJ1-1. The length of the CDR3 is 14 residues. Germline lookup yields CDR1 MNHEY and CDR2 SVGAGI. CDR3 DNA sequence: TGTGCCAGCAGTTACGACCGGGGACCTTGGGGAGCTTTCTTT. This gives the protein CASSYDRGPWGAFF.

For this clonotype: A much bigger clone sits one base away, suggesting this may be a read error. This chain joins TRBV7-2 and TRBJ2-3; the D gene is possibly TRBD1 (5 bases). The CDR3 is 14 amino acids. Germline V gene sequence: CDR1 SGHTA, CDR2 FQGNSA. CDR3 protein: CAGSPRQSTDTQYF. The CDR3 DNA follows: TGTGCCGGCAGCCCACGACAGAGCACAGATACGCAGTATTTT.

In this sample, this clonotype turned up many times. This sequence joins TRBV20-1 and TRBJ2-1, with D tentatively TRBD2 (5 bases). Germline CDR1 and CDR2: DFQATT and SNEGSKA (reference sequence). The V gene lost 6 bases and the J gene lost 8 bases, with 23 bases spanning the gap. The CDR3 is 15 amino acids. CDR3 DNA sequence: TGCAGTGCCCCCCAAGATCCCCGGGGTATCCATGAGCAGTTCTTC. Translating it yields CSAPQDPRGIHEQFF.

This clonotype was seen ten or more times. The V call is TRBV14, the J call TRBJ2-3; D remains unclear. The V and J ends lost 3 bases and 0 bases respectively, with 10 bases between them. CDR1 and CDR2 from the germline V gene are SGHDN and FVKESK. The CDR3 loop spans 15 amino acids. CDR3 loop: CASSQISASTDTQYF. CDR3 nucleotides: TGTGCCAGCAGCCAGATATCGGCTAGCACAGATACGCAGTATTTT.

This chain joins TRBV7-9 and TRBJ2-5, with D perhaps given as TRBD1 or TRBD2 (6 bases each). CDR3 length equals 15 residues. Germline V CDR1 and CDR2: SEHNR, FQNEAQ (reference sequence). The ends were cut back, 4 bases at V and 5 bases at J, with 17 bases in the middle. CDR3 in DNA: TGTGCCAGCAGCTCTCTCAGGGGACTTTGGGAGACCCAGTACTTC. This sequence encodes CASSSLRGLWETQYF.

This clonotype was found a few times. The chain has TRBV19 and TRBJ2-3; 9 positions match TRBD1. CDR3 length: 18 amino acids. In germline, CDR1 is LNHDA, CDR2 SQIVND (reference sequence). The V segment lost 4 bases and the J segment 1 base; nucleotides outside the gene matches: 12. In DNA, the CDR3 is TGTGCCAGTAGTAAAAGGACAGGGGAGGCCTTAGGCACAGATACGCAGTATTTT. This translates into CASSKRTGEALGTDTQYF.

In its sample, this clonotype was seen many times. This rearrangement joins TRBV6-1 to TRBJ2-3; TRBD1 agrees at 7 bases. V lost 1 base to trimming and J lost 4 bases; unmatched junction nucleotides: 2. The V gene's germline CDR1 is MNHNS and CDR2 SASEGT. The CDR3 extends over 14 amino acids. The chain's CDR3 is CASSEGQGPDTQYF. The CDR3 DNA follows: TGTGCCAGCAGTGAAGGACAGGGCCCAGATACGCAGTATTTT.

Concerning this clonotype itself: A read error may produce the germline difference seen at one junction end. The chain is built from TRBV5-1 and TRBJ2-1, with D perhaps matching TRBD2 (7 bases). In germline, CDR1 is SGHRS, CDR2 YFSETQ. This CDR3 contains 14 residues. This CDR3 reads CASNLAGALNEQFF. The CDR3 region has the DNA TGCGCCAGCAACTTGGCGGGGGCACTCAATGAGCAGTTCTTC.

This clonotype was detected ten times or more. CDR3 coding DNA: TGCAGTGGTCGGGATACGCAGTATTTT. Protein sequence: CSGRDTQYF. V is TRBV20-1 and J is TRBJ2-3; D is undetermined. Between the trimmed V and J ends, which lost 7 bases and 6 bases, there was a span of 5 bases. The CDR3 sequence is 9 residues long. Germline CDR1 DFQATT, CDR2 SNEGSKA (reference sequence).

This clonotype was detected ten times or more. The V call is TRBV18, the J call TRBJ2-5, with TRBD1 matching over 9 bases. Trimming removed 8 bases from V and 2 bases from J; junction bases left unmatched: 6. From germline, CDR1 is KGHSH and CDR2 LQKENI. This CDR3 is 14 amino acids long. CDR3 protein: CASSPGTGQETQYF. The CDR3 DNA is TGTGCCAGCAGTCCAGGGACAGGGCAAGAGACCCAGTACTTC. Using reference TRBV18 and TRBJ2-5 for the parts outside the CDR3, the full variable domain is NAGVMQNPRHLVRRRGQEARLRCSPMKGHSHVYWYRQLPEEGLKFMVYLQKENIIDESGMPKERFSAEFPKEGPSILRIQQVVRGDSAAYFCASSPGTGQETQYFGPGTRLLVL.

This clonotype was recorded a few times. The V and J genes are TRBV15 and TRBJ2-1; 7 bases align to TRBD1. Germline lookup yields CDR1 LNHNV and CDR2 YYDKDF (reference sequence). The J segment lost 7 bases and the V segment lost 0 bases, leaving 9 bases of the junction unmatched. The CDR3 is 16 amino acids. CDR3: CATSRDTLRGLNEQFF. As DNA, the CDR3 is TGTGCCACCAGCAGAGATACGCTGAGGGGGCTGAATGAGCAGTTCTTC.

Regarding this clonotype: Since a much larger clone is just one base distant, this may be a read error. This rearrangement joins TRBV11-2 to TRBJ2-5; 7 nucleotides align to TRBD2. The V segment lost 2 bases and the J segment 4 bases; nucleotides outside the gene matches: 10. The CDR3 totals 16 residues. CDR1 and CDR2 from the germline V gene are SGHAT and FQNNGV. CDR3 loop: CASSLRNSGLGETQYF. The CDR3 coding sequence is TGTGCCAGCAGCTTACGGAATAGCGGGTTAGGAGAGACCCAGTACTTC.

This clonotype was counted only a few times. The chain employs TRBV10-2 and TRBJ2-1, with D maybe TRBD1 (5 bases). V was shortened by 6 bases and J by 3 bases, with 21 bases between the two germline ends. The CDR3 covers 17 residues. Germline V gene data show CDR1 as WSHSY and CDR2 as SAAADI. The chain's CDR3 is CASRRKSAPTGYNEQFF. For the CDR3, the DNA is TGCGCCAGCAGAAGGAAATCAGCCCCAACAGGCTACAATGAGCAGTTCTTC.